This entry lists 3 T cell receptor beta chains sequenced from one sample in a study of blood T cell repertoires in COVID-19. Sequencing used immunoSEQ multiplex PCR; TCRdb keeps in-frame clones, though not all of them. The data show hundreds of thousands of clones, about 73% seen once. The sample was peripheral blood. All receptors derive from a woman of 80 years or more with acute or convalescent COVID-19.

This clone was seen only a few times. The gene calls are TRBV3-1 (or the pseudogene TRBV3-2) and TRBJ2-1, with TRBD2 identical over 9 bases. V gave up 1 base and J gave up 7 bases; unmatched junction bases: 5. The CDR3 contains 15 residues. Germline-derived CDR1 and CDR2 are LGHDT and YNNKEL (reference sequence). Here the CDR3 DNA reads TGTGCCAGCAGCCAAGTAAGCGGGGGGATAAATGAGCAGTTCTTC. Its translation is CASSQVSGGINEQFF.

This rearrangement joins TRBV9 to TRBJ1-2, with a possible D match to TRBD1 (5 bases). Trimming removed 1 base from V and 6 bases from J, with 10 bases in between. Per germline, CDR1 SGDLS and CDR2 YYNGEE. The CDR3 has 13 residues. The DNA of the CDR3 is TGTGCCAGCAGCGTAATCCAGGGTAATGGCTACACCTTC. Translated: CASSVIQGNGYTF. The variable domain in full, with the rest retrieved from reference TRBV9 and TRBJ1-2, is DSGVTQTPKHLITATGQRVTLRCSPRSGDLSVYWYQQSLDQGLQFLIQYYNGEERAKGNILERFSAQQFPDLHSELNLSSLELGDSALYFCASSVIQGNGYTFGSGTRLTVV.

This clone came up a few times. The chain carries TRBV5-1 and TRBJ2-7, with 9 bases identical to TRBD1. V lost 4 bases to trimming and J lost 5 bases; unmatched junction nucleotides: 7. The CDR3 totals 14 residues. Germline CDR1 SGHRS, CDR2 YFSETQ. The CDR3 sequence is CASSVGQGLDEQYF. The CDR3 DNA is TGCGCCAGCAGCGTGGGACAGGGATTGGACGAGCAGTACTTC.